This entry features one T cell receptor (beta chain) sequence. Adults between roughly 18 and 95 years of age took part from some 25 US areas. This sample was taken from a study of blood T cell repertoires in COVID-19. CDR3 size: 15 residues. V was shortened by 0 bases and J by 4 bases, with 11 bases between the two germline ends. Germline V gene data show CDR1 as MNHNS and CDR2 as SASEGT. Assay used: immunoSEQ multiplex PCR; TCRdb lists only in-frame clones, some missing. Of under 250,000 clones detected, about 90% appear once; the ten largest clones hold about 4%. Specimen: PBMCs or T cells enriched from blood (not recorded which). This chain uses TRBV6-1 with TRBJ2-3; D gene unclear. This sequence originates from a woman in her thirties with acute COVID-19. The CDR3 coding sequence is TGTGCCAGCAGTGAAGCGCGTCGTGCCGCAGATACGCAGTATTTT. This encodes CASSEARRAADTQYF.